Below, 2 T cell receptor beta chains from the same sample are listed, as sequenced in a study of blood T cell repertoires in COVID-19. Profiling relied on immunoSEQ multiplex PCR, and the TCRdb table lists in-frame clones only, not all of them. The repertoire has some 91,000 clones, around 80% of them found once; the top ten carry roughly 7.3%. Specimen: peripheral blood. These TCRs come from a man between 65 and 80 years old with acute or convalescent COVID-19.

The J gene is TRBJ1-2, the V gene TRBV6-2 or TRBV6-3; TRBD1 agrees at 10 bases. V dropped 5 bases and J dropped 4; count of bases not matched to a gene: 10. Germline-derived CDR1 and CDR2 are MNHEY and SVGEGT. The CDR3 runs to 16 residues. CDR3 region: CASSRDRGFLRYGYTF. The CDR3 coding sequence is TGTGCCAGCAGTCGGGACAGGGGATTCCTCCGCTATGGCTACACCTTC.

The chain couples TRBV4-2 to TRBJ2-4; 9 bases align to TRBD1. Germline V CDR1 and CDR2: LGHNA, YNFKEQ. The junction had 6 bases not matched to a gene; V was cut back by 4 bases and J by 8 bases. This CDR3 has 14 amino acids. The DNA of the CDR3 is TGTGCCAGCAGCCGGAGACAGGGGGACGACATTCAGTACTTC. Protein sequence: CASSRRQGDDIQYF.